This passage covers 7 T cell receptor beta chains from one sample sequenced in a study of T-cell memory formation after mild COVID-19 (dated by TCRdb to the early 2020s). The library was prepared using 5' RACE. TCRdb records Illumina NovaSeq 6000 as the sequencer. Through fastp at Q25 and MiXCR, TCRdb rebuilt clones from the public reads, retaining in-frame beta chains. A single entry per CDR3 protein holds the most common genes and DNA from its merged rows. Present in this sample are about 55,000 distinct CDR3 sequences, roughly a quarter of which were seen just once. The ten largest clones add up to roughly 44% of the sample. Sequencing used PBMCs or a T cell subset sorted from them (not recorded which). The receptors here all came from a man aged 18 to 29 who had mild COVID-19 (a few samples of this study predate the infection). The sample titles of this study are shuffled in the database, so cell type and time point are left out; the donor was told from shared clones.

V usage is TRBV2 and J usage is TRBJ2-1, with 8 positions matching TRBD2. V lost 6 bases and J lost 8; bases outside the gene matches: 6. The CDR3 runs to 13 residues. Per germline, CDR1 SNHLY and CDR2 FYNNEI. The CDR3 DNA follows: TGTGCCAGCAGCTCGGGGGGGCTGCATGAGCAGTTCTTC. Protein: CASSSGGLHEQFF. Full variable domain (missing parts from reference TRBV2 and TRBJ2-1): EPEVTQTPSHQVTQMGQEVILRCVPISNHLYFYWYRQILGQKVEFLVSFYNNEISEKSEIFDDQFSVERPDGSNFTLKIRSTKLEDSAMYFCASSSGGLHEQFFGPGTRLTVL.

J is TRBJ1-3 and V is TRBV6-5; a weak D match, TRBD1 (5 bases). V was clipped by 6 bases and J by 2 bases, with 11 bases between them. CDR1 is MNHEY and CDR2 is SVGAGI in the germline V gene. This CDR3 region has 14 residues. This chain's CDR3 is CASRLQGPGNTIYF. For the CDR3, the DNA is TGTGCCAGCAGACTGCAGGGACCTGGAAACACCATATATTTT.

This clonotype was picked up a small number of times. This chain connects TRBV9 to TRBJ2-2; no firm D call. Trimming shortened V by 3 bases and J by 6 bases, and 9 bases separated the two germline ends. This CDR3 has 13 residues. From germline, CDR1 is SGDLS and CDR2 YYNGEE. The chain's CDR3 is CASSAGIPGELFF. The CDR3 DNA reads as TGTGCCAGCAGCGCTGGGATTCCCGGGGAGCTGTTTTTT. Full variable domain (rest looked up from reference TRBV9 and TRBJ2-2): DSGVTQTPKHLITATGQRVTLRCSPRSGDLSVYWYQQSLDQGLQFLIQYYNGEERAKGNILERFSAQQFPDLHSELNLSSLELGDSALYFCASSAGIPGELFFGEGSRLTVL.

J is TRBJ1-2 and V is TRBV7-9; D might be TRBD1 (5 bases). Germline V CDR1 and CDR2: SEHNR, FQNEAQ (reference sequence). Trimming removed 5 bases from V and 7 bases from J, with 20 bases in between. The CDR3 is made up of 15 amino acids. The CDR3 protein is CASSLPLGEGSGYTF. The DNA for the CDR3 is TGTGCCAGCAGCCTCCCTTTGGGGGAGGGTTCTGGCTACACCTTC.

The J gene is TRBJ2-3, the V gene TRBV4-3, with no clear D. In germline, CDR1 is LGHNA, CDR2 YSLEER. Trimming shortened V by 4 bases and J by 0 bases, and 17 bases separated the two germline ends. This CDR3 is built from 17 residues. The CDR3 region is CASSPQKRRISTDTQYF. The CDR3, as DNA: TGCGCCAGCAGCCCCCAGAAGAGGCGGATCAGCACAGATACGCAGTATTTT.

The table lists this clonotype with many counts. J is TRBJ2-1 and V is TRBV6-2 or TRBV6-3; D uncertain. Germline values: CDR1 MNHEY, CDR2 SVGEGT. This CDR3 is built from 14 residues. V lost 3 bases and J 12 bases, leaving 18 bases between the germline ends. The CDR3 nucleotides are TGTGCCAGCAGTTATACAACGGATCACCCTCGGCAGTTCTTC. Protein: CASSYTTDHPRQFF.

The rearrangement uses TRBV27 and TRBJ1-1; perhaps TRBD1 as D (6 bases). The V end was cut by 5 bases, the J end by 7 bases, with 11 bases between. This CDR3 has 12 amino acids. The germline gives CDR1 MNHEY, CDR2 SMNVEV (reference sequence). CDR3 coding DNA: TGTGCCAGCAGTAAAACAGGGTTTGAAGCTTTCTTT. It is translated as CASSKTGFEAFF.